The T cell receptor beta chain described here comes from a study of human thymus T cells. The study, taken as a whole, reports: In thymic and blood repertoires alike, V and J usage looked biased.

The thymus was resected at corrective cardiac surgery. CDR3 length equals 21 residues. Germline V gives CDR1 LNHDA, CDR2 SQIVND (reference sequence). V was clipped by 0 bases and J by 0 bases, with 24 bases between them. As regards this clone: The antigen is undetermined.

The table came from immunoSEQ multiplex PCR; TCRdb's copy has only in-frame clones and leaves some out. The table shows approximately 71,000 clones, with roughly 96% occurring only once. Input material: thymus tissue. The chain is built from TRBV19 and TRBJ1-5; D not certain. The sequence was obtained from a girl in the first two years of life with a congenital heart defect but otherwise immunologically healthy. CDR3 DNA: TGTGCCAGTAGTATAGATTCGTTTGCACCGGTCCGGTCCTATAGCAATCAGCCCCAGCATTTT. Translated: CASSIDSFAPVRSYSNQPQHF.